Below, 9 T cell receptor beta chains from the same sample are listed, as sequenced in a study of vaccination and CD4 T cells after COVID-19. These TCRs are of unknown antigen specificity. The Oncomine TCR Beta short-read assay was what sequenced the DNA obtained from cultured CD4+ T cells. TCRdb ran MiXCR on the PCR reads and lists one entry per CDR3 protein. This table has some 11,000 distinct CDR3 sequences, about 44% appearing once. Treatment specified: 10-day PBMC culture with coronavirus spike peptide pools or control peptides (ViraFEST assay). The material sequenced was CD4+ T cells from blood, cultured in vitro. These receptor sequences come from a human donor who had recovered from COVID-19.

The chain carries TRBV20-1 and TRBJ1-1, with 8 bases identical to TRBD1. The length of the CDR3 is 14 residues. V lost 3 bases and J lost 4; bases outside the gene matches: 7. Germline CDR1 is DFQATT and CDR2 is SNEGSKA (reference sequence). CDR3 DNA: TGCAGTGCTAGTGCCAGGGGGCGGAGCACTGAAGCTTTCTTT. Protein: CSASARGRSTEAFF.

This sequence joins TRBV5-4 and TRBJ2-7, with D possibly TRBD2 on 6 matching bases. The V end lost 1 base, the J end lost 1 base, and 6 bases lay between the germline ends. From germline, CDR1 is SGHNT and CDR2 YYREEE (reference sequence). The CDR3 extends over 13 amino acids. The CDR3 reads CASSLRGSYEQYF. The DNA for the CDR3 is TGTGCCAGCAGCTTGCGGGGGTCCTACGAGCAGTACTTC.

This clonotype has only a few counts. The chain links TRBV6-2 or TRBV6-3 to TRBJ2-2, with TRBD1 identical over 7 bases. Germline assignment: CDR1 MNHEY and CDR2 SVGEGT. This CDR3 region has 17 residues. Trimming cost V 6 bases and J 2 bases; bases outside gene matches: 12. The DNA for the CDR3 is TGTGCCAGCAGGGAACTTCGGACAGGACCAAACACCGGGGAGCTGTTTTTT. Residues: CASRELRTGPNTGELFF.

The chain has TRBV4-1 and TRBJ2-7, with D perhaps given as TRBD1 or TRBD2 (5 bases each). The V gene's germline CDR1 is MGHRA and CDR2 YSYEKL. This CDR3 contains 14 residues. Trimming took off 3 bases at V and 4 bases at J, with 13 bases between the two ends. CDR3 residues: CASSQPGRLYEQYF. The CDR3 DNA sequence: TGCGCCAGCAGCCAGCCGGGACGCCTATACGAGCAGTACTTC.

By sample fraction, this clonotype is medium-sized. The genes are TRBV11-3 and TRBJ2-2; tentative D call: TRBD2 (6 bases). V shed 0 bases and J shed 4 bases, with 15 bases lying between them. The CDR3 is 17 residues long. The V gene's germline CDR1 is SGHNT and CDR2 YENEEA. CDR3 loop: CASSLDQAGDPTGELFF. CDR3 DNA: TGTGCCAGCAGCTTAGATCAAGCGGGCGACCCCACCGGGGAGCTGTTTTTT.

This clonotype has a handful of counts. The rearrangement links TRBV6-5 to TRBJ2-2, with D tentatively TRBD1 (6 bases). CDR1 is MNHEY, CDR2 SVGAGI, per germline. This CDR3 contains 17 residues. The V end lost 2 bases, the J end lost 3 bases, and 16 bases lay between the germline ends. Here the CDR3 reads CASSYNGLAGDTGELFF. CDR3 nucleotide sequence: TGTGCCAGCAGTTACAACGGCTTAGCAGGGGACACCGGGGAGCTGTTTTTT.

This chain connects TRBV12-3 or TRBV12-4 to TRBJ1-1; D possibly corresponds to TRBD1 (5 bases). V lost 3 bases and J 1 base, leaving 12 bases between the germline ends. The CDR3 length is 15 residues. CDR3 in DNA: TGTGCCAGCAGTTTGGGGGGGGTCCGGAACACTGAAGCTTTCTTT. This translates into CASSLGGVRNTEAFF.

There are a few counts of this clonotype. V and J are TRBV12-3 or TRBV12-4 and TRBJ1-2; D not resolved. Trimming removed 5 bases from V and 0 bases from J, with 10 bases in between. This CDR3 comprises 14 residues. This CDR3 reads CASSLGIANYGYTF. The CDR3, as DNA: TGTGCCAGCAGTCTTGGAATCGCTAACTATGGCTACACCTTC.

This clonotype was seen a few times. The CDR3 region is CASSLGTYSPLHF. In nucleotides, the CDR3 is TGTGCCAGCAGTTTAGGCACCTATTCACCCCTCCACTTT. This sequence joins TRBV27 and TRBJ1-6; D unclear. The germline V and J ends were trimmed by 2 bases and 8 bases, with 7 bases remaining between them. CDR3 length: 13 residues. Germline assignment: CDR1 MNHEY and CDR2 SMNVEV (reference sequence).